The following is a TCR beta chain sequence with its context. This clone occurred once. Its antigen is still unknown. Qualities for individual bases were not recorded, and no much larger clone is one base off. The data originate from a study of blood T cell repertoires in COVID-19 (dated by TCRdb to 2018 to 2021). Study-level background: The collaborator samples originated in the United States, Italy and Spain and spanned the acute and convalescent phases of COVID-19. The material from the prospective study consisted of cDNA or gDNA derived from T cells, B-cell-depleted T cells, or PBMCs. Deeply sampled blood TCRbeta repertoires from subjects exposed to, actively infected with, or recovered from COVID-19 were included in the dataset. The repertoires were released in a freely available public database intended as a resource for research on the immune response to SARS-CoV-2. The samples were drawn from two sources: the first 160 participants of the ongoing ImmuneRACE study, and some 1,300 subjects contributed by 6 global collaborators. Nearly every sample came with metadata listing a de-identified subject ID, COVID-19 status, age in years and sex. Where available, HLA class I and class II types were obtained from metadata supplied by the sample provider rather than from assay-based typing.

Including cysteine and phenylalanine, the CDR3 has 12 amino acids. Just the 36-base CDR3 DNA is kept, in frame starting at base 1. The germline V gene (reference sequence) specifies PRHDT as CDR1 and FYEKMQ as CDR2. V is clipped by 10 bases and J by 9 bases, and the sequence between their germline boundaries is 16 bases long. What the study reported, not specific to this receptor: The amount of clinical and demographic metadata varied by source and participant and was provided uncurated.

In the prospective study, participants were about 18 to 95 years old, resided in approximately 25 geographic areas of the United States, and were enrolled through a virtual design. In the prospective study, cohorts were assigned on the basis of participant-reported clinical history obtained from a screening survey and a study questionnaire. In the prospective study, mobile phlebotomists collected whole blood, serum and a nasopharyngeal or oropharyngeal swab from each participant. Participants in the prospective study had the option to provide additional blood draws and questionnaires over an approximately two-month period. Before DNA extraction, prospective study blood samples were shipped either frozen or at room temperature. TCRbeta CDR3 regions were amplified from genomic DNA using the immunoSEQ Assay, a bias-controlled multiplex PCR. Concerning the study's data processing: Nucleated cell counts per sample were estimated from amplification of reference gene primers within the assay. To quantify the absolute abundance of each unique TCRbeta CDR3 rearrangement, sequence reads were collapsed and filtered. Productive Simpson clonality was computed per sample as the square root of Simpson's diversity index over productive rearrangements. TCRdb provides this immuneACCESS table in a form limited to in-frame rearrangements. Some clones are lacking; in checked studies, under half of them reflect an unresolved V gene, and why the rest are absent is not known. V and J calls and clone size are given by that table; D and trimming were obtained from the DNA. The sample data list a few hundred thousand clones, and around 82% of these were observed just once. Clones ranked in the top ten supply over 7% of the sample.

Sequenced input: PBMCs or T cells enriched from blood (not recorded which). The chain couples TRBV13 to TRBJ2-1, with a weak D call of TRBD1 (6 bases match). The sequence came from a woman aged 40 to 50 with acute COVID-19. The nucleotide sequence is given as TGTGCCACCGGACGGGTAGGGGGTGAGCAGTTCTTC. The encoded protein is CATGRVGGEQFF.